Sequencing of this T cell receptor (beta chain) was carried out in a study of beta chain features in type 1 diabetes. Study-wide results and limits: For type 1 diabetes patients, VDJ junctions showed fewer insertions and more deletions.

Regarding this clone: The antigen remains unidentified.

Germline CDR1 is MNHEY and CDR2 is SMNVEV (reference sequence). The CDR3 is made up of 15 amino acids. J was trimmed by 2 bases and V by 5 bases; bases with no gene match: 4. One heparinised draw, averaging around 120 mL, was taken per donor. The isolated RNA, all of it, was reverse transcribed, so expressed TCRB transcripts were what got sequenced. Here immunoSEQ multiplex PCR was the method, and the copy in TCRdb shows in-frame clones only, minus some. The table has 850,000 to 900,000 clones, roughly 16% seen once. The material sequenced was naive CD4+ T cells from blood. The sequence was collected from a woman aged 18-29 years in good health. The genes are TRBV27 and TRBJ2-7; 12 bases fit TRBD2. In DNA form, the CDR3 reads TGTGCCAGCAGTAGAGGACTAGCGGGGACCTACGAGCAGTACTTC. Translating it yields CASSRGLAGTYEQYF.